This passage covers 6 T cell receptor beta chains from one sample sequenced in a study of shared clonotypes between healthy human individuals. Sequenced by immunoSEQ multiplex PCR; TCRdb stores in-frame clones only, minus some. Here the sample spans about 2.4 million clones, approximately 93% being singletons. Source material: naive CD4+ T cells from PBMCs. As to subset: CD45RA+ positively selected. All receptors come from a man younger than 35 in good health. Some clones in this sample may be carry-over from other donors' samples.

The chain employs TRBV6-1 and TRBJ2-7, with 13 bases identical to TRBD2. Trimming cost V 7 bases and J 2 bases; bases outside gene matches: 5. Germline loops: CDR1 MNHNS, CDR2 SASEGT. The CDR3 totals 15 residues. The CDR3 DNA reads TGTGCCAGCACCGAGGGACTAGCGGGGCCCTACGAGCAGTACTTC. Protein: CASTEGLAGPYEQYF.

This chain connects TRBV5-6 to TRBJ2-1; 14 positions agree with TRBD2. CDR3 size: 16 residues. J lost 6 bases, V lost 5 bases, and 7 bases had no gene match. Germline V gene data show CDR1 as SGHDT and CDR2 as YYEEEE. CDR3 protein: CASSWGLAGERNEQFF. The DNA for the CDR3 is TGTGCCAGCAGTTGGGGACTAGCGGGAGAGCGCAATGAGCAGTTCTTC.

The J gene is TRBJ2-1, the V gene TRBV2; 8 bases are a match to TRBD2. CDR1 is SNHLY, CDR2 FYNNEI, per germline. The CDR3 runs 15 residues. Losses at the gene ends were 9 bases for V and 5 bases for J; bases not matched to a gene: 12. The CDR3 DNA reads as TGTGCCAGTACGGGAGGGGTCACGCTCAACAATGAGCAGTTCTTC. It is translated as CASTGGVTLNNEQFF.

This chain joins TRBV19 and TRBJ1-1; tentative D call: TRBD1 (6 bases). Trimming cost V 7 bases and J 4 bases, with 16 bases left between them. In germline, CDR1 is LNHDA, CDR2 SQIVND (reference sequence). The CDR3 consists of 14 residues. This CDR3 is CASTLGGSGTEAFF. CDR3 DNA sequence: TGTGCCAGTACCCTAGGGGGGTCGGGCACTGAAGCTTTCTTT.

The chain recombines TRBV4-1 with TRBJ2-1; 13 bases fit TRBD2. Germline V gives CDR1 MGHRA, CDR2 YSYEKL. J lost 0 bases, V lost 4 bases, and 3 bases had no gene match. The CDR3 sequence is 17 residues long. The CDR3 sequence: CASSPGLAGNSYNEQFF. As DNA, the CDR3 is TGCGCCAGCAGCCCGGGACTAGCGGGGAACTCCTACAATGAGCAGTTCTTC.

The chain uses TRBV29-1 and TRBJ2-1, with 8 bases fitting TRBD2. The CDR3 has 15 residues. Germline CDR1 is SQVTM and CDR2 is ANQGSEA. V trimming: 5 bases; J trimming: 4 bases; junction bases outside the gene matches: 10. In DNA form, the CDR3 reads TGCAGCGTTACCGGGGGCGCGGGAGGATACAATGAGCAGTTCTTC. Its protein product is CSVTGGAGGYNEQFF.